Below, 28 T cell receptor beta chains from the same sample are listed, as sequenced in a study of response to subunit inactivated influenza vaccine. MiXCR, applied by TCRdb to the RT-PCR reads, yields one record per CDR3 protein. The table lists 650,000 to 700,000 distinct CDR3 sequences, 15% to 18% of them singletons. The sample here was PBMCs from blood, taken 12 days after vaccination. These TCRs come from a man aged 45 to 65 who received an inactivated influenza vaccine.

The genes are TRBV5-1 and TRBJ2-7; unclear D gene. Per the germline V gene, CDR1 is SGHRS and CDR2 is YFSETQ. V dropped 6 bases and J dropped 6 bases, with 13 bases sitting between them. The CDR3 consists of 12 residues. The CDR3 DNA reads as TGCGCCAGCACGTCCATCAAGAGCGAGCAGTACTTC. Residues: CASTSIKSEQYF.

The chain joins TRBV28 to TRBJ2-7, with D unclear. CDR3 length: 12 residues. Germline lookup yields CDR1 MDHEN and CDR2 SYDVKM. V was clipped by 6 bases and J by 1 base, with 7 bases between them. The CDR3 DNA is TGTGCCAGCAGGGGAAGGTCCTACGAGCAGTACTTC. Protein: CASRGRSYEQYF.

The chain uses TRBV5-5 and TRBJ2-2; no definite D call. Germline V CDR1 and CDR2: SGHKS, YYEKEE (reference sequence). CDR3 length equals 15 residues. The V and J ends lost 5 bases and 6 bases respectively, with 17 bases between them. CDR3 region: CASSQTDTTAGELFF. DNA of the CDR3: TGTGCCAGCAGTCAGACCGACACTACGGCCGGGGAGCTGTTTTTT.

The sample holds a few counts of this clonotype. This chain connects TRBV28 to TRBJ2-7, with unresolved D. There are 11 residues in the CDR3. The germline V gene encodes CDR1 MDHEN and CDR2 SYDVKM. Trimming removed 5 bases from V and 4 bases from J, with 6 bases in between. The CDR3 nucleotides read TGTGCCAGCAGTCATATTTACGAGCAGTACTTC. Its translation is CASSHIYEQYF.

This clonotype has just a few counts. The chain links TRBV7-9 to TRBJ2-7; TRBD2 matches at 7 bases. The length of the CDR3 is 17 residues. The trim removed 1 base at V and 1 base at J, leaving 10 bases unmatched. CDR1 and CDR2 (germline): SEHNR, FQNEAQ (reference sequence). CDR3 loop: CASSLGGRSSGSYEQYF. CDR3 bases: TGTGCCAGCAGCTTAGGTGGTAGGTCTAGCGGTTCCTACGAGCAGTACTTC.

The genes are TRBV7-9 and TRBJ2-3; tentatively, D is TRBD1 or TRBD2 (5 bases each). CDR3 length equals 15 residues. V was shortened by 10 bases and J by 0 bases, with 17 bases between the two germline ends. Germline values: CDR1 SEHNR, CDR2 FQNEAQ (reference sequence). The CDR3 sequence: CATEVGAPSTDTQYF. In DNA form, the CDR3 reads TGTGCCACGGAAGTCGGGGCACCAAGCACAGATACGCAGTATTTT.

The chain couples TRBV27 to TRBJ1-1, with a possible D match to TRBD1 (5 bases). The CDR3 is made up of 14 amino acids. V lost 6 bases and J lost 5, with 16 bases in between. Germline assignment: CDR1 MNHEY and CDR2 SMNVEV (reference sequence). The CDR3 reads CASRAQGASTEAFF. The DNA of the CDR3 is TGTGCCAGCAGGGCCCAGGGCGCATCAACTGAAGCTTTCTTT.

The J gene is TRBJ2-3, the V gene TRBV7-2; no firm D call. Germline assignment: CDR1 SGHTA and CDR2 FQGNSA. This CDR3 contains 14 residues. Trimming shortened V by 3 bases and J by 3 bases, and 10 bases separated the two germline ends. This CDR3 is CASSFGIETDTQYF. In DNA, the CDR3 is TGTGCCAGCAGCTTTGGGATTGAGACAGATACGCAGTATTTT.

The chain joins TRBV5-8 to TRBJ2-1; D might be TRBD2 (6 bases). Germline V gene lookup returns CDR1 SGHTS and CDR2 YDEGEE. V gave up 6 bases and J gave up 0 bases, with 16 bases separating them. This CDR3 has 16 amino acids. The CDR3: CASTPRRGSSYNEQFF. The CDR3 DNA sequence: TGTGCCAGCACCCCCCGGAGGGGAAGCTCCTACAATGAGCAGTTCTTC.

This clonotype was recorded a few times. The V and J genes are TRBV4-1 and TRBJ2-1; 11 bases fit TRBD2. Germline assignment: CDR1 MGHRA and CDR2 YSYEKL. The ends lost 1 base at V and 12 bases at J; junction bases unmatched: 8. The CDR3 runs 15 residues. The CDR3, as DNA: TGCGCCAGCAGCCAAGGGTTGACTAGCGGGGTGCTGCAGTTCTTC. Translation: CASSQGLTSGVLQFF.

This clonotype was picked up a small number of times. The chain links TRBV12-3 or TRBV12-4 to TRBJ2-3; 10 bases align to TRBD2. This CDR3 contains 14 residues. J lost 1 base, V lost 5 bases, and 0 bases had no gene match. The CDR3 sequence: CASSGLAGTDTQYF. The CDR3 coding sequence is TGTGCCAGCAGTGGACTAGCGGGCACAGATACGCAGTATTTT.

The CDR3 region is CASSWGGGETDTQYF. The CDR3 region has the DNA TGTGCCAGCAGCTGGGGGGGTGGGGAGACAGATACGCAGTATTTT. V usage is TRBV7-2 and J usage is TRBJ2-3; 7 nucleotides match TRBD2. V gave up 4 bases and J gave up 3 bases; unmatched junction bases: 7. Germline CDR1 SGHTA, CDR2 FQGNSA. CDR3 length: 15 amino acids.

This clonotype was detected a few times. J is TRBJ2-4 and V is TRBV20-1, with 8 bases identical to TRBD2. Germline lookup yields CDR1 DFQATT and CDR2 SNEGSKA (reference sequence). With 0 bases clipped from V and 8 bases from J, the junction kept 6 bases outside the gene matches. The CDR3 consists of 14 residues. The CDR3 loop is CSARDVREGYIQYF. The CDR3 DNA reads TGCAGTGCTAGAGATGTTCGGGAGGGGTACATTCAGTACTTC.

This clonotype was seen only a few times. The V gene is TRBV29-1, the J gene TRBJ2-2, with D maybe TRBD1 (6 bases). Trimming left V 7 bases short and J 3 bases short, with 18 bases between. There are 15 residues in the CDR3. The germline CDR1 and CDR2 sequences are SQVTM and ANQGSEA. The CDR3 is CSATPLAGDTGELFF. The DNA of the CDR3 is TGCAGCGCCACACCACTTGCAGGGGACACCGGGGAGCTGTTTTTT.

This clonotype was picked up a small number of times. The chain has TRBV7-2 and TRBJ2-5; perhaps TRBD1 as D (6 bases). The CDR3 has 13 residues. Germline V lookup: CDR1 SGHTA, CDR2 FQGNSA. The V end was cut by 5 bases, the J end by 2 bases, with 9 bases between. Here the CDR3 DNA reads TGTGCCAGCAGCATGACAGGACAAGAGACCCAGTACTTC. Translated, it gives CASSMTGQETQYF.

This clonotype has just a few counts. This chain connects TRBV28 to TRBJ2-7, with D tentatively TRBD1 or TRBD2 (5 bases each). The ends were cut back, 7 bases at V and 6 bases at J, with 16 bases in the middle. The CDR3 extends over 13 amino acids. Germline V gene sequence: CDR1 MDHEN, CDR2 SYDVKM. The CDR3 sequence is CASNQGPFREQYF. The DNA of the CDR3 is TGTGCCAGCAACCAGGGACCCTTTCGCGAGCAGTACTTC. The whole variable domain, remainder taken from reference TRBV28 and TRBJ2-7, is DVKVTQSSRYLVKRTGEKVFLECVQDMDHENMFWYRQDPGLGLRLIYFSYDVKMKEKGDIPEGYSVSREKKERFSLILESASTNQTSMYLCASNQGPFREQYFGPGTRLTVT.

This clonotype was recorded many times. This sequence joins TRBV3-1 and TRBJ1-1, with 7 bases aligning to TRBD1. Trimming took 4 bases from V and 14 from J; bases not matched to a gene: 10. This CDR3 has 12 amino acids. In germline, CDR1 is LGHDT, CDR2 YNNKEL (reference sequence). The CDR3 sequence: CASSLTEKDRFF. Written as DNA, the CDR3 is TGTGCCAGCAGCCTTACCGAGAAGGACAGGTTCTTT.

The chain recombines TRBV12-3 or TRBV12-4 with TRBJ1-2; 7 nucleotides align to TRBD1. The CDR3 extends over 14 amino acids. With 4 bases clipped from V and 8 bases from J, the junction kept 10 bases outside the gene matches. As DNA, the CDR3 is TGTGCCAGCAGTTCCCTCAGGGGGAATCGGGGCTACACCTTC. This gives the protein CASSSLRGNRGYTF.

This clonotype was seen a handful of times. The V gene is TRBV5-1, the J gene TRBJ1-4, with D maybe TRBD1 (6 bases). The germline gives CDR1 SGHRS, CDR2 YFSETQ. V lost 4 bases, J lost 5 bases, and 15 bases lay in between. This CDR3 comprises 15 residues. CDR3 sequence: CASSASGAGNEKLFF. The CDR3 nucleotides read TGCGCCAGCAGCGCCTCAGGGGCGGGAAATGAAAAACTGTTTTTT.

V is TRBV7-9 and J is TRBJ2-3; D is uncertain. This CDR3 comprises 12 residues. V lost 3 bases and J lost 8, with 9 bases in between. Germline V gene data show CDR1 as SEHNR and CDR2 as FQNEAQ (reference sequence). CDR3 amino acids: CASSLVTGTQYF. CDR3 nucleotide sequence: TGTGCCAGCAGCTTGGTTACGGGTACGCAGTATTTT.

This clonotype was counted only a few times. The chain employs TRBV20-1 and TRBJ2-7, with a possible D match to TRBD2 (7 bases). Germline V gene sequence: CDR1 DFQATT, CDR2 SNEGSKA (reference sequence). The CDR3 runs 10 residues. V shed 3 bases and J shed 13 bases, with 13 bases lying between them. The CDR3 sequence: CSASGGPHYF. CDR3 coding DNA: TGCAGTGCTAGCGGGGGGCCTCATTACTTC.

The chain couples TRBV28 to TRBJ1-6, with unresolved D. From germline, CDR1 is MDHEN and CDR2 SYDVKM. This CDR3 is built from 14 residues. Deletions cut 6 bases from V and 6 bases from J, with 12 bases between. The DNA of the CDR3 is TGTGCCAGCAGGGGGTCCTCGATTAATTCACCCCTCCACTTT. Translating it yields CASRGSSINSPLHF. The full variable domain, completed using reference TRBV28 and TRBJ1-6, is DVKVTQSSRYLVKRTGEKVFLECVQDMDHENMFWYRQDPGLGLRLIYFSYDVKMKEKGDIPEGYSVSREKKERFSLILESASTNQTSMYLCASRGSSINSPLHFGNGTRLTVT.

The chain carries TRBV7-2 and TRBJ2-7; 12 positions agree with TRBD2. Germline CDR1 reads SGHTA; CDR2 reads FQGNSA. The V and J ends lost 4 bases and 2 bases, in that order; junction bases with no gene match: 3. There are 15 residues in the CDR3. CDR3 in amino acids: CASSSTSGGPYEQYF. Here the CDR3 DNA reads TGTGCCAGCAGCTCGACTAGCGGGGGCCCCTACGAGCAGTACTTC.

The rearrangement links TRBV18 to TRBJ1-4, with 7 positions matching TRBD1. V lost 6 bases and J lost 5; bases outside the gene matches: 6. This CDR3 region has 14 residues. Looked up from germline, CDR1 is KGHSH and CDR2 is LQKENI. The CDR3 DNA reads as TGTGCCAGCTCTCGCGACAGGGCGAATGAAAAACTGTTTTTT. Residues: CASSRDRANEKLFF.

The gene calls are TRBV12-3 or TRBV12-4 and TRBJ1-1; possible D gene TRBD1, 6 bases. The germline V and J ends were trimmed by 8 bases and 7 bases, with 17 bases remaining between them. This CDR3 is built from 13 residues. The CDR3, as DNA: TGTGCCAGCGACATACAAGACAGGAGTGAAGCTTTCTTT. It specifies CASDIQDRSEAFF.

Only a few counts were recorded for this clonotype. The V gene is TRBV6-1, the J gene TRBJ2-2; perhaps D is TRBD1 or TRBD2 (5 bases each). This CDR3 spans 16 amino acids. Germline V gene data show CDR1 as MNHNS and CDR2 as SASEGT. V lost 5 bases, J lost 3 bases, and 16 bases lay in between. The CDR3 nucleotides are TGTGCCAGCAGTCCGCTCAGGGTGGGGGACACCGGGGAGCTGTTTTTT. Translating it yields CASSPLRVGDTGELFF.

The chain recombines TRBV12-3 or TRBV12-4 with TRBJ1-1; TRBD1 agrees at 7 bases. The CDR3 extends over 14 amino acids. The V segment lost 3 bases and the J segment 6 bases; nucleotides outside the gene matches: 7. The CDR3 coding sequence is TGTGCCAGCAGTTTTAGAAGCAGGGGGGCTGAAGCTTTCTTT. This encodes CASSFRSRGAEAFF.

This clonotype was seen only a few times. The rearrangement uses TRBV5-1 and TRBJ1-4; no reliable D call. The CDR3 length is 16 residues. Looked up from germline, CDR1 is SGHRS and CDR2 is YFSETQ. V lost 4 bases to trimming and J lost 0 bases, with 13 bases between them. The CDR3 loop is CASSPDGYATNEKLFF. The CDR3 DNA reads as TGCGCCAGCAGCCCGGACGGATATGCAACTAATGAAAAACTGTTTTTT. The variable domain in full, completed from reference TRBV5-1 and TRBJ1-4, reads KAGVTQTPRYLIKTRGQQVTLSCSPISGHRSVSWYQQTPGQGLQFLFEYFSETQRNKGNFPGRFSGRQFSNSRSEMNVSTLELGDSALYLCASSPDGYATNEKLFFGSGTQLSVL.